The sequence of this TCR beta chain was determined in a study of response to subunit inactivated influenza vaccine. Study results and limitations: Authors suggested that a seasonal influenza vaccination recruits few new T cells each time.

The CDR3 is 14 amino acids. V lost 5 bases to trimming and J lost 5 bases; unmatched junction nucleotides: 8. Germline lookup yields CDR1 ENHRY and CDR2 SYGVKD. MiXCR was run by TCRdb on the RT-PCR reads, yielding one entry per CDR3 protein. The sample contains some 500,000 distinct CDR3 sequences, under 15% of which appear only once. This clonotype was seen at least ten times. Antigen specificity is unknown. V usage is TRBV10-3 and J usage is TRBJ2-7; 8 nucleotides match TRBD2. The clonotype comes from a middle-aged man who received an inactivated influenza vaccine. This sample comprised PBMCs from blood, obtained 35 to 45 days after vaccination. Written as DNA, the CDR3 is TGTGCCATCAGTAACCTTAGCGGGATAAACGAGCAGTACTTC. It codes for CAISNLSGINEQYF.